The entry below gives a single TCR beta chain sequence along with its context. Across about 22 US areas, participants ranged in age from roughly 18 to 89 years. This sample stems from a study of blood T cell repertoires in COVID-19. The wider study: Italy, Spain and the United States were the sources of the convalescent and acute COVID-19 samples.

Measured with immunoSEQ multiplex PCR; TCRdb has only the in-frame clones, and not every one. Of about 360,000 clones listed, around 87% are singletons. The germline V gene has CDR1 LGHNA and CDR2 YNFKEQ. Trimming took off 1 base at V and 2 bases at J, with 9 bases between the two ends. CDR3 length: 14 amino acids. V gene TRBV4-2 combines with J gene TRBJ2-7; D is possibly TRBD1 (5 bases). Sequencing was performed on PBMCs or T cells enriched from blood (not recorded which). The origin of this receptor is a man aged 25 to 40 who had recovered from COVID-19. CDR3 DNA sequence: TGTGCCAGCAGCCAAGCTGGGGCTGCCTACGAGCAGTACTTC. Translation: CASSQAGAAYEQYF.